This T cell receptor (beta chain) derives from a study of blood T cell repertoires in COVID-19. Overall study: Donors in the United States, Italy and Spain gave samples during acute or convalescent COVID-19.

The table lists this clone with a count of one. Generated by immunoSEQ multiplex PCR, the TCRdb table keeps only in-frame clones and is missing some. Of about 140,000 clones in the sample, approximately 84% were seen once. The CDR3 length is 14 residues. Germline values: CDR1 LNHDA, CDR2 SQIVND (reference sequence). Between the trimmed V and J ends, which lost 5 bases and 0 bases, there was a span of 10 bases. The chain recombines TRBV19 with TRBJ1-1, with D perhaps TRBD1 (5 bases). The sequence derives from a woman aged 50 to 60 with acute COVID-19. The sequenced material came from PBMCs or T cells enriched from blood (not recorded which). The DNA of the CDR3 is TGTGCCAGTAGTTACGACAGAATGAACACTGAAGCTTTCTTT. Its protein is CASSYDRMNTEAFF.